This T cell receptor beta chain emerged from a study of post-analysis software for immune sequencing data. Overall study: Included among the disease courses, which were recorded for the cohort, were relapsing-remitting, secondary progressive and progressive-relapsing multiple sclerosis. Points from the study as a whole: Multiple sclerosis was associated with a significant reduction in normalized Chao1 diversity relative to controls.

Unique molecular identifiers tagged the TCR beta cDNA libraries. Each sample of about 1 to 10 million input T cells yielded 500,000 or so cDNA molecules, so each molecule approximated one T cell. Each CDR3 protein gets one entry after TCRdb re-called the PCR reads with MiXCR. The sample records about 770,000 distinct CDR3 sequences, 46% being singletons. A note on this clonotype: Its specificity is not known.

This TCR came from a girl aged 10-17 years with multiple sclerosis. Material: blood.

The CDR3, as DNA: TGCAGCGTGGATTTGACAGGCCAATTAGGGGGCTACACCTTC. Translation: CSVDLTGQLGGYTF. This chain connects TRBV29-1 to TRBJ1-2; a possible D gene is TRBD1 (6 bases). The CDR3 runs 14 residues. V was cut by 6 bases and J by 8 bases, with 22 bases left in between. Germline V gene data show CDR1 as SQVTM and CDR2 as ANQGSEA.